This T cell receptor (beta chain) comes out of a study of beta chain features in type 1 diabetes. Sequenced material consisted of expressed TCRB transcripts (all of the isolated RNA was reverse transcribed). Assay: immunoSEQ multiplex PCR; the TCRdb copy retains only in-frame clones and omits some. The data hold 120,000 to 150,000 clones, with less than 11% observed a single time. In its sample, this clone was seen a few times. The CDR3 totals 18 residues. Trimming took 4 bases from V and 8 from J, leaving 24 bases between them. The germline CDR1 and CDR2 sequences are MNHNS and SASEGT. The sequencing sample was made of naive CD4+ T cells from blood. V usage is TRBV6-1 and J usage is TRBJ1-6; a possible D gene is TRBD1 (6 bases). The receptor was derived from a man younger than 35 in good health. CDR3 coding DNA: TGTGCCAGCAGTGGCTGGGGCGGGGGCGAGGGTACATATTCACCCCTCCACTTT. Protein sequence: CASSGWGGGEGTYSPLHF.